Listed below are T cell receptor beta chains from one sample, sequenced in a study of cytomegalovirus exposure and HLA in healthy donors. Only in-frame clones appear in the TCRdb table, and some are missing; sequencing was by immunoSEQ multiplex PCR. Among approximately 110,000 clones listed, around 70% were seen once. Material for sequencing was PBMCs. These receptor sequences come from a woman in her seventies in good health and CMV-seropositive. The CDR3 runs from the conserved cysteine through the conserved F or W. The order of the fields is V gene, J gene, clone size, CDR3 protein. Expanded clones get a size class; other rows say once, few or many, or leave the size out.

TRBV29-1	TRBJ1-2	few	CSVSITGLSGYTF
TRBV5-4	TRBJ2-5	NA	CASRRGGADETQYF
TRBV2	TRBJ1-1	few	CASRQQGAVLFTEAFF
TRBV10-3	TRBJ2-7	once	CAISAGTGVSYEQYF
TRBV4-1	TRBJ1-2	NA	CASSQESQVYGYTF
TRBV7-6	TRBJ1-5	NA	CASSEGVFSQPQHF
TRBV5-6	TRBJ2-1	NA	CASSSLDSSYNEQFF
TRBV5-1	TRBJ2-5	NA	CASSSKTTGSGETQYF
TRBV4-2	TRBJ1-2	NA	CASSQEGLGQGYGYTF
TRBV5-1	TRBJ1-5	few	CASSSLGGERQPQHF
TRBV2	TRBJ1-1	NA	CASSADRDTEAFF
TRBV7-6	TRBJ2-7	NA	CASSLDGTGSYEQYF
TRBV5-1	TRBJ1-1	NA	CASSRDTSRGTEAFF
TRBV4-2	TRBJ1-4	NA	CASSQSTGRTNEKLFF
TRBV30	TRBJ2-7	NA	CAWSRAGVYEQYF
TRBV29-1	TRBJ2-3	NA	CSVTLAGGADTQYF
TRBV5-1	TRBJ1-4	NA	CASSLPSQAPGEKLFF
TRBV5-1	TRBJ2-3	once	CASSLRAGGNTDTQYF
TRBV4-1	TRBJ2-5	NA	CASSPRAEGTQYF
TRBV19	TRBJ1-3	NA	CASSNQGGSGNTIYF
TRBV27	TRBJ2-1	NA	CASGGGNEQFF
TRBV19	TRBJ2-5	NA	CATGDRTTQETQYF
TRBV19	TRBJ1-2	once	CATQGDGYTF
TRBV18	TRBJ1-4	NA	CASSPGATNEKLFF
TRBV15	TRBJ2-5	NA	CATSRDLSQETQYF
TRBV7-8	TRBJ2-7	few	CASSLEQGFSYEQYF